One sample yielded the 14 T cell receptor beta chains listed below, sequenced in a study of identical twins. TCRdb used MiXCR to reprocess the 5' RACE reads, holding one entry per CDR3 protein. The table shows roughly 250,000 distinct CDR3 sequences, with around 15% occurring only once. Material: memory (CD45RO+) T cells sorted from blood. These receptors all stem from a woman aged 18-35 years in good health.

In its sample, this clonotype was seen many times. This rearrangement joins TRBV7-9 to TRBJ2-7; TRBD1 agrees at 8 bases. Germline V gives CDR1 SEHNR, CDR2 FQNEAQ (reference sequence). The CDR3 has 14 amino acids. V shed 5 bases, J shed 4 bases, and the junction held 7 bases outside the gene matches. CDR3 protein: CASSEGTGEYEQYF. In DNA form, the CDR3 reads TGTGCCAGCAGCGAGGGGACAGGAGAATACGAGCAGTACTTC. The complete variable domain, with remaining parts taken from reference TRBV7-9 and TRBJ2-7, reads DTGVSQNPRHKITKRGQNVTFRCDPISEHNRLYWYRQTLGQGPEFLTYFQNEAQLEKSRLLSDRFSAERPKGSFSTLEIQRTEQGDSAMYLCASSEGTGEYEQYFGPGTRLTVT.

The V call is TRBV10-3, the J call TRBJ1-1; unclear D gene. The V end lost 6 bases, the J end lost 1 base, and 9 bases lay between the germline ends. The CDR3 sequence is 13 residues long. Germline CDR1 is ENHRY and CDR2 is SYGVKD. The chain's CDR3 is CAISRISNTEAFF. Here the CDR3 DNA reads TGTGCCATCAGCAGGATCTCGAACACTGAAGCTTTCTTT.

This clonotype was observed at least ten times. The rearrangement joins TRBV6-5 to TRBJ1-2; D is undetermined. V dropped 0 bases and J dropped 8 bases, with 13 bases sitting between them. This CDR3 spans 14 amino acids. CDR1 is MNHEY and CDR2 is SVGAGI in the germline V gene. CDR3 sequence (DNA): TGTGCCAGCAGTTACTCAGACACTCAAACGGGCTACACCTTC. Translated: CASSYSDTQTGYTF.

Ten or more counts support this clonotype. The V and J genes are TRBV6-1 and TRBJ2-7; 7 nucleotides align to TRBD1. V lost 6 bases, J lost 7 bases, and 12 bases stayed unmatched. The CDR3 is 14 amino acids. Germline values: CDR1 MNHNS, CDR2 SASEGT. The CDR3 DNA reads as TGTGCCAGCAGCCCAGACAGGGTCAGATGGGAGCAGTACTTC. Translation: CASSPDRVRWEQYF.

This clonotype appeared once. The V gene is TRBV6-2 or TRBV6-3, the J gene TRBJ2-7; TRBD2 aligns across 14 bases. This CDR3 has 17 residues. The V and J ends lost 1 base and 5 bases, in that order; junction bases with no gene match: 7. Germline V CDR1 and CDR2: MNHEY, SVGEGT. The CDR3 DNA reads as TGTGCCAGCAGTTACTACTTGGGACTAGCGGGAGTAAACGAGCAGTACTTC. Protein product: CASSYYLGLAGVNEQYF.

The rearrangement joins TRBV20-1 to TRBJ2-1; 8 bases agree with TRBD2. Trimming at V came to 6 bases and at J to 5 bases, leaving 12 bases not matched to a gene. The CDR3 runs to 15 residues. The germline gives CDR1 DFQATT, CDR2 SNEGSKA (reference sequence). CDR3 protein: CSAETGGAGDNEQFF. DNA for the CDR3: TGCAGTGCGGAAACCGGGGGGGCCGGGGACAATGAGCAGTTCTTC.

This clonotype was observed a handful of times. This chain links TRBV11-2 with TRBJ1-4, with D unresolved. The germline gives CDR1 SGHAT, CDR2 FQNNGV. V was clipped by 1 base and J by 11 bases, with 11 bases between them. The CDR3 has 13 residues. The CDR3 region is CASSLVIPPKLFF. The CDR3 DNA follows: TGTGCCAGCAGCTTAGTAATTCCCCCGAAACTGTTTTTT. Together with reference TRBV11-2 and TRBJ1-4, the CDR3 gives the full variable domain: EAGVAQSPRYKIIEKRQSVAFWCNPISGHATLYWYQQILGQGPKLLIQFQNNGVVDDSQLPKDRFSAERLKGVDSTLKIQPAKLEDSAVYLCASSLVIPPKLFFGSGTQLSVL.

The gene calls are TRBV5-1 and TRBJ1-2; 7 bases are shared with TRBD1. The germline V gene encodes CDR1 SGHRS and CDR2 YFSETQ. V shed 1 base and J 8 bases; nucleotides not matched to a gene: 14. The CDR3 is 16 residues long. The CDR3 protein is CASSLNGQENLLGYTF. The CDR3 nucleotides read TGCGCCAGCAGCTTGAACGGACAGGAAAATCTTTTGGGCTACACCTTC.

This clonotype came up many times. As DNA, the CDR3 is TGCGCCAGCAGGGCGAGCTCTGGAAACACCATATATTTT. Residues: CASRASSGNTIYF. The chain joins TRBV5-1 to TRBJ1-3; D gene unclear. The CDR3 sequence is 13 residues long. Germline loops: CDR1 SGHRS, CDR2 YFSETQ. V shed 5 bases and J shed 0 bases, with 6 bases lying between them.

This clonotype has at least ten counts. The chain carries TRBV6-6 and TRBJ2-1, with TRBD2 as a possible D gene (6 bases). The CDR3 totals 9 residues. Trimming stripped 8 bases from V and 10 bases from J, with 6 bases between. Germline CDR1 reads MNHNY; CDR2 reads SVGAGI (reference sequence). The CDR3 loop reads CASGGEQFF. The CDR3 DNA sequence: TGTGCCAGCGGGGGGGAGCAGTTCTTC.

This clonotype has a count of ten or more. The V gene is TRBV27, the J gene TRBJ2-7; a possible D gene is TRBD2 (6 bases). Germline CDR1 reads MNHEY; CDR2 reads SMNVEV (reference sequence). CDR3 length equals 13 residues. V lost 8 bases to trimming and J lost 7 bases, with 18 bases between them. In nucleotides, the CDR3 is TGTGCCAGCGGCGTTCGGAGGGAGAGGGAGCAGTACTTC. It codes for CASGVRREREQYF.

This clonotype was seen more than once but under ten times. The chain links TRBV10-3 to TRBJ1-6, with D possibly being TRBD1 (5 bases). This CDR3 has 15 residues. V was pared by 11 bases and J by 9 bases, with 23 bases between. The germline CDR1 and CDR2 sequences are ENHRY and SYGVKD. CDR3 region: CASLPTGHASSPLHF. The CDR3 DNA sequence: TGTGCCTCACTGCCTACCGGACACGCTAGTTCACCCCTCCACTTT.

This clonotype came up many times. The V gene is TRBV7-6, the J gene TRBJ2-1; tentatively, D is TRBD2 (6 bases). The V gene lost 3 bases and the J gene lost 6 bases, with 6 bases spanning the gap. The germline V gene has CDR1 SGHVS and CDR2 FNYEAQ. The CDR3 length is 12 residues. Here the CDR3 reads CASSLGLNEQFF. CDR3 bases: TGTGCCAGCAGCTTGGGACTCAATGAGCAGTTCTTC. Drawing the rest from reference TRBV7-6 and TRBJ2-1, the complete variable domain is GAGVSQSPRYKVTKRGQDVALRCDPISGHVSLYWYRQALGQGPEFLTYFNYEAQQDKSGLPNDRFSAERPEGSISTLTIQRTEQRDSAMYRCASSLGLNEQFFGPGTRLTVL.

Only a few counts were recorded for this clonotype. This rearrangement joins TRBV29-1 to TRBJ2-1; 11 bases match TRBD2. CDR1 and CDR2 from the germline V gene are SQVTM and ANQGSEA. The junction had 9 bases not matched to a gene; V was cut back by 6 bases and J by 8 bases. The CDR3 length is 14 residues. The CDR3 loop is CSVLSGRAFYEQFF. The CDR3 DNA follows: TGCAGCGTCCTTAGCGGGAGGGCCTTCTATGAGCAGTTCTTC.